The entry that follows covers one T cell receptor (beta chain) sequence. This entry is derived from a study of blood T cell repertoires in COVID-19. About the study: Samples representing acute and convalescent COVID-19 were sourced from the United States, Italy and Spain. T cells, B-cell-depleted T cells, or PBMCs provided the cDNA or gDNA that served as material.

Authors' analysis steps: Amplification with reference gene primers provided the estimates of nucleated cell counts. Data came from immunoSEQ multiplex PCR; TCRdb stores just in-frame clones and leaves some out. V, J and clone size were drawn from that table, and D and trimming were deduced from the DNA. The sample contains tens of thousands of clones, approximately 90% of which appear only once. This receptor was identified in a woman aged 45-60 years with active or convalescent COVID-19. The sample consisted of peripheral blood.

For the CDR3, the DNA is TGCGCCAGCAGCTTGGGAGTTCTGGGCAATCAGCCCCAGCATTTT. This codes for CASSLGVLGNQPQHF. The rearrangement uses TRBV5-1 and TRBJ1-5, with D unresolved. Germline V gives CDR1 SGHRS, CDR2 YFSETQ. The ends were cut back, 0 bases at V and 2 bases at J, with 9 bases in the middle. CDR3 length equals 15 residues.